Sequencing of this T cell receptor (beta chain) was carried out in a study of OX40 agonist ivuxolimab in advanced cancers. Study details: Three patients, one with hepatocellular carcinoma and two with cutaneous melanoma, achieved partial responses.

Excluded were patients having autoimmune disease history or systemic immunosuppression. Here immunoSEQ multiplex PCR was the method, and the copy in TCRdb shows in-frame clones only, minus some. The table lists 60,000 to 65,000 clones, 89% of them singletons. The CDR3 spans 14 residues. Trimming removed 1 base from V and 2 bases from J, with 8 bases in between. The germline gives CDR1 SGHAT, CDR2 FQNNGV. This TCR was sampled from an adult with an advanced solid tumor such as melanoma, head and neck, liver or kidney cancer. The sequences come from CD4+ or CD8+ T cells sorted from blood, collected in a trial of the OX40 agonist ivuxolimab. V and J are TRBV11-2 and TRBJ2-5; no clear D. CDR3: CASSLVLGQETQYF. The CDR3 DNA is TGTGCCAGCAGCTTAGTTCTAGGGCAAGAGACCCAGTACTTC.